The 30 T cell receptor beta chains below come from one sample, sequenced in a study of blood T cell repertoires in COVID-19 (dated by TCRdb to about 2020). The method behind the library was the immunoSEQ multiplex PCR assay. TCRdb retrieved this table from immuneACCESS and kept in-frame rearrangements only. Not all clones are present; in checked studies, unresolved V genes account for under half, and no reason is known for the remainder. This sample holds some 120,000 clones; around 86% were observed only once. The ten largest clones capture roughly 4.9% of the sample. Input material: peripheral blood. The receptors here all came from a human donor in a cohort sampled during active COVID-19.

Here the CDR3 reads CASRTRLEQFF. CDR3 nucleotide sequence: TGTGCCAGCAGGACACGCCTCGAGCAGTTCTTC. V and J are TRBV28 and TRBJ2-1; D not certain. This CDR3 comprises 11 residues. Germline loops: CDR1 MDHEN, CDR2 SYDVKM. The V and J ends lost 6 bases and 10 bases respectively, with 10 bases between them.

The J gene is TRBJ1-5, the V gene TRBV24-1, with D uncertain. The germline CDR1 and CDR2 sequences are KGHDR and SFDVKD. This CDR3 is 12 amino acids long. Trimming left V 4 bases short and J 4 bases short, with 4 bases between. CDR3 protein: CATSDPNQPQHF. The CDR3 nucleotides read TGTGCCACCAGTGACCCTAATCAGCCCCAGCATTTT.

The chain carries TRBV7-2 and TRBJ2-2; 12 bases align to TRBD2. The germline CDR1 and CDR2 sequences are SGHTA and FQGNSA. This CDR3 region has 16 residues. V dropped 5 bases and J dropped 4; count of bases not matched to a gene: 5. The CDR3 sequence: CASSISSGRATGELFF. CDR3 nucleotides: TGTGCCAGCAGCATTTCTAGCGGGAGGGCCACCGGGGAGCTGTTTTTT.

The chain carries TRBV28 and TRBJ2-1; perhaps TRBD2 as D (5 bases). Germline CDR1 reads MDHEN; CDR2 reads SYDVKM. With 5 bases removed from V and 6 bases from J, the gap between germline ends came to 11 bases. The CDR3 has 13 residues. The CDR3 loop reads CASSHGRANEQFF. The CDR3 DNA reads TGTGCCAGCAGTCACGGGCGGGCCAATGAGCAGTTCTTC.

This clone occurred once. This sequence joins TRBV24-1 and TRBJ2-1, with TRBD2 matching over 14 bases. The CDR3 sequence is 16 residues long. Germline CDR1 is KGHDR and CDR2 is SFDVKD. The V segment lost 4 bases and the J segment 8 bases; nucleotides outside the gene matches: 6. The CDR3 DNA follows: TGTGCCACCAGTGAACCCGGGACTAGCGGGAGACATGAGCAGTTCTTC. Translating gives CATSEPGTSGRHEQFF.

CDR3 amino acids: CASTPVGDTQYF. The DNA of the CDR3 is TGTGCCAGCACCCCGGTCGGAGATACGCAGTATTTT. J is TRBJ2-3 and V is TRBV12-3 or TRBV12-4; no definite D call. V was shortened by 7 bases and J by 5 bases, with 10 bases between the two germline ends. This CDR3 is built from 12 residues.

J is TRBJ2-7 and V is TRBV5-1, with D unclear. Germline CDR1 SGHRS, CDR2 YFSETQ. Between the trimmed V and J ends, which lost 2 bases and 3 bases, there was a span of 15 bases. CDR3 length: 15 residues. CDR3 protein: CASSLGSAESYEQYF. DNA of the CDR3: TGCGCCAGCAGCTTAGGTAGTGCGGAAAGCTACGAGCAGTACTTC.

The CDR3 DNA reads TGTGCCAGTAGTACGACAGGGCGAGGTTCCCCGAATCAGCCCCAGCATTTT. Translating it yields CASSTTGRGSPNQPQHF. The J gene is TRBJ1-5, the V gene TRBV19; 7 bases line up with TRBD1. The germline V gene encodes CDR1 LNHDA and CDR2 SQIVND (reference sequence). The J segment lost 4 bases and the V segment lost 4 bases, leaving 13 bases of the junction unmatched. CDR3 size: 17 residues.

Worth noting for this clone: In the same sample, other DNA sequences code for this CDR3. V is TRBV9 and J is TRBJ2-3; the match to TRBD2 covers 11 bases. The CDR3 extends over 16 amino acids. Germline V CDR1 and CDR2: SGDLS, YYNGEE. The junction had 4 bases not matched to a gene; V was cut back by 4 bases and J by 0 bases. The DNA of the CDR3 is TGTGCCAGCAGCTTCGGGACTAGCGGAAGCACAGATACGCAGTATTTT. Translation: CASSFGTSGSTDTQYF.

The CDR3 is CASSPSGQMNTEAFF. The CDR3 region has the DNA TGTGCCAGCAGCCCTAGTGGACAGATGAACACTGAAGCTTTCTTT. The genes are TRBV7-3 and TRBJ1-1; D might be TRBD1 (6 bases). V gave up 5 bases and J gave up 0 bases, with 13 bases separating them. The germline CDR1 and CDR2 sequences are SGHTA and FQGTGA. The CDR3 contains 15 residues.

This chain uses TRBV12-3 or TRBV12-4 with TRBJ1-1; D call uncertain. The CDR3 runs 13 residues. V lost 3 bases and J 1 base, leaving 6 bases between the germline ends. The CDR3 is CASSFGENTEAFF. The CDR3 DNA reads TGTGCCAGCAGTTTTGGAGAGAACACTGAAGCTTTCTTT.

The rearrangement uses TRBV27 and TRBJ2-1; the match to TRBD2 covers 7 bases. The CDR3 contains 18 residues. Germline-derived CDR1 and CDR2 are MNHEY and SMNVEV (reference sequence). The V gene end was trimmed by 5 bases and the J gene end by 3 bases; junction bases not matched to a gene: 16. The CDR3 loop is CASSPHPLAEVDYNEQFF. As DNA, the CDR3 is TGTGCCAGCAGTCCCCATCCGCTAGCGGAAGTTGACTACAATGAGCAGTTCTTC.

This sequence joins TRBV3-1 (or the pseudogene TRBV3-2) and TRBJ2-7; 9 bases agree with TRBD2. Germline V gene sequence: CDR1 LGHDT, CDR2 YNNKEL (reference sequence). Trimming cost V 4 bases and J 6 bases; bases outside gene matches: 7. This CDR3 comprises 14 residues. This chain's CDR3 is CASSPDSGRSEQYF. In DNA, the CDR3 is TGTGCCAGCAGCCCGGACAGCGGGAGGTCCGAGCAGTACTTC.

V usage is TRBV4-1 and J usage is TRBJ2-6; perhaps TRBD1 as D (5 bases). The CDR3 extends over 17 amino acids. V lost 2 bases, J lost 1 base, and 12 bases lay in between. Germline CDR1 reads MGHRA; CDR2 reads YSYEKL. Written as DNA, the CDR3 is TGCGCCAGCAGCCAATGGCAGGGTCGGTCTGGGGCCAACGTCCTGACTTTC. Amino acid sequence: CASSQWQGRSGANVLTF.

The genes are TRBV2 and TRBJ1-5; no firm D call. Trimming removed 4 bases at V and 5 bases at J, with 9 bases between. This CDR3 contains 13 residues. In germline, CDR1 is SNHLY, CDR2 FYNNEI. The CDR3 coding sequence is TGTGCCAGCAGTGGGGAGGGTTATCAGCCCCAGCATTTT. This encodes CASSGEGYQPQHF.

CDR3 region: CASSFFPLDRVEPPLHF. Here the CDR3 DNA reads TGTGCCAGCAGCTTTTTCCCTTTGGACAGGGTCGAGCCACCCCTCCACTTT. This sequence joins TRBV7-9 and TRBJ1-6; TRBD1 aligns across 8 bases. Trimming cost V 3 bases and J 11 bases; bases outside gene matches: 15. The CDR3 has 17 amino acids. Germline V gene lookup returns CDR1 SEHNR and CDR2 FQNEAQ (reference sequence).

The chain uses TRBV11-2 and TRBJ2-3; D may be TRBD2 (6 bases). The V end lost 2 bases, the J end lost 5 bases, and 20 bases lay between the germline ends. The CDR3 is 17 residues long. Germline CDR1 and CDR2: SGHAT and FQNNGV. CDR3 protein: CASSLIPVQVGGDTQYF. CDR3 sequence (DNA): TGTGCCAGCAGCTTAATTCCTGTTCAGGTGGGGGGAGATACGCAGTATTTT.

The V gene is TRBV11-2, the J gene TRBJ1-6; 7 bases map to TRBD1. This CDR3 spans 16 amino acids. Trimming took 6 bases from V and 4 from J; bases not matched to a gene: 9. The germline CDR1 and CDR2 sequences are SGHAT and FQNNGV. The CDR3 DNA follows: TGTGCCAGCAGTTTCGACAGGGTGGGATATAATTCACCCCTCCACTTT. Translated, it gives CASSFDRVGYNSPLHF.

The chain combines TRBV21-1 with TRBJ2-3; the table's D gene call, TRBD2, was not cross checked with the DNA. TRBV21-1 is shown as a pseudogene. There are 18 residues in the CDR3. DNA for the CDR3: TGTGCCAGCAGCAAACTTCCGGCTAGCCAATCTAGCACAGATACGCAGTATTTT. Encoded protein: CASSKLPASQSSTDTQYF.

This clone was picked up a small number of times. The chain uses TRBV2 and TRBJ1-2; 7 bases map to TRBD1. With 5 bases clipped from V and 9 bases from J, the junction kept 12 bases outside the gene matches. There are 14 residues in the CDR3. Germline-derived CDR1 and CDR2 are SNHLY and FYNNEI. CDR3 bases: TGTGCCAGCAGTTATCAGGACAGGCCTGGTAGCTACACCTTC. It yields the protein CASSYQDRPGSYTF.

Concerning this clone itself: The junction shows a germline mismatch at one end, possibly a read error. The chain carries TRBV7-2 and TRBJ2-1, with D hard to call. The CDR3 sequence is 11 residues long. Germline CDR1 reads SGHTA; CDR2 reads FQGNSA. The CDR3 region has the DNA TGTGCCAGCAGCTCCAACAATGAGCAGTTCTTC. Its translation: CASSSNNEQFF.

The chain recombines TRBV3-1 (or the pseudogene TRBV3-2) with TRBJ1-2; unclear D gene. CDR1 and CDR2 from the germline V gene are LGHDT and YNNKEL (reference sequence). Trimming pared 0 bases from V and 1 base from J, leaving 9 bases between. The length of the CDR3 is 15 residues. CDR3 protein: CASSQDAAVNYGYTF. In DNA, the CDR3 is TGTGCCAGCAGCCAAGATGCGGCAGTTAACTATGGCTACACCTTC.

The genes are TRBV3-1 (or the pseudogene TRBV3-2) and TRBJ2-7, with TRBD2 as a possible D gene (6 bases). Germline loops: CDR1 LGHDT, CDR2 YNNKEL (reference sequence). V was cut by 5 bases and J by 5 bases, with 19 bases left in between. CDR3 size: 15 residues. As DNA, the CDR3 is TGTGCCAGCAGCACCCTCGGGGGTAGGAGCCACGAGCAGTACTTC. Translating it yields CASSTLGGRSHEQYF.

V and J are TRBV12-3 or TRBV12-4 and TRBJ2-1, with 7 positions matching TRBD2. The CDR3 sequence is 11 residues long. After removal of 3 bases from V and 12 bases from J, the junction contained 2 bases not matched to a gene. CDR3 DNA: TGTGCCAGCAGTTTTGGCGGGAGGCAGTTCTTC. This codes for CASSFGGRQFF.

This rearrangement joins TRBV30 to TRBJ2-1, with 8 positions matching TRBD1. The CDR3 consists of 14 residues. After removal of 0 bases from V and 10 bases from J, the junction contained 8 bases not matched to a gene. CDR1 and CDR2 from the germline V gene are GTSNPN and SVGIG (reference sequence). In DNA, the CDR3 is TGTGCCTGGAGTGTAAGTTCAGGGGGCGCAGAGCAGTTCTTC. Residues: CAWSVSSGGAEQFF.

In nucleotides, the CDR3 is TGTGCCAGCAGCTTCGGTTACGGGAGGGGTGGGTACGAGCAGTACTTC. It specifies CASSFGYGRGGYEQYF. V gene TRBV7-2 combines with J gene TRBJ2-7; TRBD2 matches at 8 bases. Germline lookup yields CDR1 SGHTA and CDR2 FQGNSA. With 3 bases clipped from V and 4 bases from J, the junction kept 11 bases outside the gene matches. The CDR3 extends over 16 amino acids.

J is TRBJ2-3 and V is TRBV15; TRBD2 is a possible D gene (5 bases). The germline V gene encodes CDR1 LNHNV and CDR2 YYDKDF (reference sequence). This CDR3 is 15 amino acids long. The V and J ends lost 3 bases and 1 base respectively, with 11 bases between them. The CDR3, as DNA: TGTGCCACCAGCAGGTGGGAGCTCGGCACAGATACGCAGTATTTT. It translates to CATSRWELGTDTQYF.

The gene calls are TRBV11-3 and TRBJ2-3; 14 bases fit TRBD2. The CDR3 spans 13 residues. In germline, CDR1 is SGHNT, CDR2 YENEEA. With V trimmed by 8 bases and J by 8 bases, 3 bases remained unmatched. The CDR3 nucleotides read TGTGCCAGCGCGACTAGCGGGAGGGCTACGCAGTATTTT. It translates to CASATSGRATQYF.

The V call is TRBV12-5, the J call TRBJ1-3; D gene ambiguous. The CDR3 runs to 15 residues. V was pared by 5 bases and J by 2 bases, with 13 bases between. Germline V gives CDR1 LGHNT, CDR2 FRNRAP. The CDR3 region has the DNA TGTGCTAGTGGTATCAGATTCTCCCCTGGAAACACCATATATTTT. This codes for CASGIRFSPGNTIYF.

The chain joins TRBV6-2 or TRBV6-3 to TRBJ2-5; 11 bases map to TRBD2. Trimming cost V 5 bases and J 5 bases; bases outside gene matches: 10. CDR3 length: 16 residues. Germline V gene data show CDR1 as MNHEY and CDR2 as SVGEGT. CDR3 sequence reads: CASSPYSGRAEETQYF. Here the CDR3 DNA reads TGTGCCAGCAGTCCATATAGCGGGAGGGCCGAGGAGACCCAGTACTTC.